This T cell receptor (beta chain) was identified in a study of cytomegalovirus exposure and HLA in healthy donors. The PCR used 60 Vbeta and 13 Jbeta primers. Assay used: immunoSEQ multiplex PCR; TCRdb lists only in-frame clones, some missing. The table lists 180,000 or so clones, around 80% of them singletons. Study-wide results and caveats: High specificity and sensitivity for cytomegalovirus status were reported for the classifier. The authors later found TCR association rates varying by HLA locus, with DRB1 most and HLA-C fewest. A few of the chains that were CMV-associated were confirmed in vitro to be specific for CMV antigens. Several top significant clusters appeared, in a later analysis, to be linked to common viral pathogens.

The CDR3 covers 15 residues. Trimming took off 0 bases at V and 4 bases at J, with 11 bases between the two ends. From germline, CDR1 is SGDLS and CDR2 YYNGEE. Comment on this clone: The antigen is undetermined.

The sequenced sample consisted of PBMCs. This receptor was obtained from a young woman in good health and CMV-seronegative. The chain uses TRBV9 and TRBJ1-5, with a weak D call TRBD1 (6 bases). DNA of the CDR3: TGTGCCAGCAGCGTAGGGTTAGGGGGTAATCAGCCCCAGCATTTT. It translates to CASSVGLGGNQPQHF.